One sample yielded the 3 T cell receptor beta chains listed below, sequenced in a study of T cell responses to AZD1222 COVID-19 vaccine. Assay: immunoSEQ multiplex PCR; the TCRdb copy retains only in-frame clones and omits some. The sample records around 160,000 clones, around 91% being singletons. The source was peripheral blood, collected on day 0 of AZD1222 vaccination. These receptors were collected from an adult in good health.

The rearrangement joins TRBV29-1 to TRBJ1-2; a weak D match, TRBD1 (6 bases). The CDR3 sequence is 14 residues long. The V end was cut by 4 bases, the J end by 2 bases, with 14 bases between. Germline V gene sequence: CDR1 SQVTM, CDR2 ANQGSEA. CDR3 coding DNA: TGCAGCGTTGGGGTAGGACAGCAAAACTATGGCTACACCTTC. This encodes CSVGVGQQNYGYTF.

CDR3 sequence: CASSIIRPGIRDEKLFF. The DNA of the CDR3 is TGTGCCAGTAGTATTATTAGGCCCGGGATCAGAGATGAAAAACTGTTTTTT. The chain couples TRBV19 to TRBJ1-4, with D unresolved. Per the germline V gene, CDR1 is LNHDA and CDR2 is SQIVND (reference sequence). V gave up 3 bases and J gave up 6 bases, with 20 bases separating them. CDR3 length: 17 amino acids.

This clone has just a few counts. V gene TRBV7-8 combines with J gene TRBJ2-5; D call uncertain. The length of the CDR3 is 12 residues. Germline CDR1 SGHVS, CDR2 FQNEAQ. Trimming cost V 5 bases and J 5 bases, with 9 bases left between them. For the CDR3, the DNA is TGTGCCAGCAGCCAAAGATTGGAGACCCAGTACTTC. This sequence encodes CASSQRLETQYF.